These 17 T cell receptor beta chains share one sample of origin, sequenced in a study of blood T cell repertoires in COVID-19. Here immunoSEQ multiplex PCR was the method, and the copy in TCRdb shows in-frame clones only, minus some. Here the sample spans some 320,000 clones, approximately 87% being singletons. Sequencing was done on a sample of peripheral blood. The receptors come from a woman between 45 and 65 years old who had recovered from COVID-19.

The rearrangement links TRBV7-2 to TRBJ1-5; tentative D call: TRBD1 (5 bases). V was cut by 2 bases and J by 7 bases, with 18 bases left in between. Germline CDR1 SGHTA, CDR2 FQGNSA. This CDR3 is 16 amino acids long. The CDR3 loop is CASSLRAGGRGQPQHF. CDR3 nucleotides: TGTGCCAGCAGCTTACGGGCCGGGGGGAGAGGACAGCCCCAGCATTTT. The whole variable domain, filled in from reference TRBV7-2 and TRBJ1-5, reads GAGVSQSPSNKVTEKGKDVELRCDPISGHTALYWYRQSLGQGLEFLIYFQGNSAPDKSGLPSDRFSAERTGGSVSTLTIQRTQQEDSAVYLCASSLRAGGRGQPQHFGDGTRLSIL.

The V and J genes are TRBV20-1 and TRBJ2-7; 10 bases map to TRBD2. CDR3 length: 14 amino acids. V was pared by 3 bases and J by 5 bases, with 7 bases of the junction left unmatched. From germline, CDR1 is DFQATT and CDR2 SNEGSKA (reference sequence). The CDR3, as DNA: TGCAGTGCTAGTTTACGGCTAGCGGGAGACGAGCAGTACTTC. Amino acids: CSASLRLAGDEQYF.

Remarks on this clone: Other nucleotide sequences in the sample specify the same CDR3. V gene TRBV9 combines with J gene TRBJ2-6; D gene uncertain. Between the trimmed V and J ends, which lost 0 bases and 2 bases, there was a span of 6 bases. CDR3 length: 15 residues. Germline V gene sequence: CDR1 SGDLS, CDR2 YYNGEE. The CDR3 DNA follows: TGTGCCAGCAGCGTAGGAGGAACTGGGGCCAACGTCCTGACTTTC. It is translated as CASSVGGTGANVLTF.

The chain couples TRBV4-1 to TRBJ1-4; unclear D gene. CDR1 MGHRA and CDR2 YSYEKL come from the germline V gene. Trimming left V 1 base short and J 8 bases short, with 14 bases between. The CDR3 extends over 15 amino acids. The CDR3 protein is CASSQAARGREKLFF. In DNA, the CDR3 is TGCGCCAGCAGCCAAGCCGCGCGGGGTCGGGAAAAACTGTTTTTT.

As DNA, the CDR3 is TGTGCCAGCAGTACCTCTCAGGGGGGGAACACTGAAGCTTTCTTT. The encoded protein is CASSTSQGGNTEAFF. This chain uses TRBV6-5 with TRBJ1-1; 7 positions match TRBD1. This CDR3 region has 15 residues. CDR1 MNHEY and CDR2 SVGAGI come from the germline V gene. V dropped 5 bases and J dropped 1; count of bases not matched to a gene: 7.

The chain carries TRBV10-3 and TRBJ2-2; 7 nucleotides align to TRBD1. CDR3 size: 14 residues. V was pared by 6 bases and J by 3 bases, with 4 bases of the junction left unmatched. CDR1 is ENHRY, CDR2 SYGVKD, per germline. The CDR3 bases are TGTGCCATCAGAGGGGGCGCAGACACCGGGGAGCTGTTTTTT. It specifies CAIRGGADTGELFF.

This clone was found a few times. This chain joins TRBV4-1 and TRBJ1-5; D remains ambiguous. Trimming took off 1 base at V and 4 bases at J, with 17 bases between the two ends. CDR1 MGHRA and CDR2 YSYEKL come from the germline V gene. CDR3 size: 17 residues. The CDR3 region is CASSQGSGVGGNQPQHF. CDR3 nucleotide sequence: TGCGCCAGCAGCCAAGGGTCCGGGGTCGGCGGGAATCAGCCCCAGCATTTT.

The chain combines TRBV6-5 with TRBJ2-2, with 8 nucleotides matching TRBD1. In germline, CDR1 is MNHEY, CDR2 SVGAGI. The V and J ends lost 7 bases and 3 bases, in that order; junction bases with no gene match: 4. The CDR3 extends over 14 amino acids. CDR3 amino acids: CASKKQGDTGELFF. CDR3 in DNA: TGTGCCAGCAAAAAACAGGGGGACACCGGGGAGCTGTTTTTT.

This chain connects TRBV27 to TRBJ2-6; no definite D call. The CDR3 covers 13 residues. CDR1 and CDR2 from the germline V gene are MNHEY and SMNVEV (reference sequence). The V end was cut by 3 bases, the J end by 4 bases, with 4 bases between. CDR3 DNA sequence: TGTGCCAGCAGTTTTCTGGGGGCCAACGTCCTGACTTTC. This encodes CASSFLGANVLTF.

In its sample, this clone was seen once. This rearrangement joins TRBV19 to TRBJ2-2; the match to TRBD2 covers 7 bases. Germline loops: CDR1 LNHDA, CDR2 SQIVND (reference sequence). This CDR3 is built from 17 residues. V shed 6 bases, J shed 0 bases, and the junction held 10 bases outside the gene matches. The CDR3 is CASSHARGFANTGELFF. The CDR3 coding sequence is TGTGCCAGTAGCCATGCGCGGGGGTTCGCGAACACCGGGGAGCTGTTTTTT.

The J gene is TRBJ1-5, the V gene TRBV21-1. TRBV21-1 is a listed pseudogene. The CDR3 sequence is 16 residues long. CDR3 DNA: TGTGCCAGCAGCAAAGAACGGTTGGGAGGCAATCAGCCCCAGCATTTT. It encodes CASSKERLGGNQPQHF.

The rearrangement links TRBV11-2 to TRBJ1-1; 8 bases align to TRBD1. V lost 5 bases to trimming and J lost 8 bases; unmatched junction nucleotides: 4. The CDR3 has 12 residues. CDR1 is SGHAT and CDR2 is FQNNGV in the germline V gene. The CDR3 nucleotides read TGTGCCAGCAGCCGTGGACAGGGCGAAGCTTTCTTT. Its protein product is CASSRGQGEAFF. Filled out from reference TRBV11-2 and TRBJ1-1, the complete variable domain reads EAGVAQSPRYKIIEKRQSVAFWCNPISGHATLYWYQQILGQGPKLLIQFQNNGVVDDSQLPKDRFSAERLKGVDSTLKIQPAKLEDSAVYLCASSRGQGEAFFGQGTRLTVV.

J is TRBJ1-1 and V is TRBV19; D uncertain. V was clipped by 7 bases and J by 0 bases, with 9 bases between them. Germline V gives CDR1 LNHDA, CDR2 SQIVND (reference sequence). This CDR3 spans 13 amino acids. CDR3 sequence (DNA): TGTGCCAGTATGGGGAGACTGAACACTGAAGCTTTCTTT. Amino acid sequence: CASMGRLNTEAFF.

This clone was seen once. J is TRBJ2-5 and V is TRBV28; 9 bases map to TRBD1. The CDR3 runs to 14 residues. In germline, CDR1 is MDHEN, CDR2 SYDVKM. The V segment lost 5 bases and the J segment 4 bases; nucleotides outside the gene matches: 5. CDR3 sequence reads: CASSGQGLRETQYF. The CDR3 bases are TGTGCCAGCAGTGGACAGGGGCTGAGAGAGACCCAGTACTTC.

The chain combines TRBV6-5 with TRBJ2-7; 7 positions agree with TRBD2. The CDR3 sequence is 14 residues long. Germline loops: CDR1 MNHEY, CDR2 SVGAGI. V dropped 6 bases and J dropped 1; count of bases not matched to a gene: 6. The DNA for the CDR3 is TGTGCCAGCAGCCTCGGGGGGAATTCCTACGAGCAGTACTTC. The encoded protein is CASSLGGNSYEQYF.

The chain has TRBV27 and TRBJ1-1; tentative D call: TRBD1 (6 bases). The CDR3 loop spans 15 amino acids. Germline-derived CDR1 and CDR2 are MNHEY and SMNVEV (reference sequence). V lost 0 bases, J lost 2 bases, and 10 bases lay in between. This CDR3 reads CASSLSGGGNTEAFF. The CDR3 region has the DNA TGTGCCAGCAGTTTATCAGGGGGGGGAAACACTGAAGCTTTCTTT.

The chain links TRBV29-1 to TRBJ2-3; a possible D gene is TRBD1 (5 bases). The V end lost 4 bases, the J end lost 4 bases, and 12 bases lay between the germline ends. In germline, CDR1 is SQVTM, CDR2 ANQGSEA. This CDR3 contains 13 residues. In nucleotides, the CDR3 is TGCAGCGTTGGGGGCTGGGAAGCAGATACGCAGTATTTT. Its translation is CSVGGWEADTQYF.